This TCR beta chain originates from a study of blood T cells in healthy people across ages (dated by TCRdb to between 2015 and 2016). For the wider study: In model experiments, roughly one uniquely barcoded TCR beta cDNA molecule per two T cells was captured by template switching. The study measured age-related changes in TCR beta repertoire diversity using deep sequencing normalized with unique cDNA molecular identifiers. The donors were divided into four age groups: young (average 16 years), middle-aged (approximately 42), aged (approximately 62) and long-lived (roughly 88). To avoid experimental bias, donors of different ages were randomly spread across the sequencing lanes. Two additional independent replicas of 1 million unique cDNA reads from the same blood draw were analyzed for two donors (one aged 18 to 30 and one aged 80 or older).

A few counts support this clonotype. Its antigen has not been determined. The sample holds no much larger clone one base away, and base qualities are not on file. CDR3 length: 15 amino acids, cysteine to phenylalanine. Here the CDR3 DNA is all that survives: 45 bases in frame from base 1. Trimming takes 7 bases off V and 4 bases off J; junction bases not matched to a gene: 6. From a lookup of the germline V gene, CDR1 and CDR2 are MNHEY and SVGEGT. Broader findings and caveats from the paper: Total diversity estimates from one million sequenced T cells were considered lower bounds and underestimates. The percentage of naive T cells measured by flow cytometry correlated strongly with observed TCR beta diversity. Donor CMV infection status was unknown, potentially confounding age-related changes in expanded clonotypes. Observed TCR beta diversity per million T cells fell roughly linearly with age, and a significant reduction was already apparent by age about 38. Since profiling was done on bulk unsorted PBMCs, naive and antigen-experienced compartments could not be conclusively compared. Compared with the aged group, more naive CD4+ T cells, fewer expanded clones and increased TCR diversity were shown by the long-lived group, suggesting age selection.

Preparation of the library involved 5' RACE. The sequencing machine was an Illumina HiSeq 2500. A second roughly 6 to 12 cycle PCR used a sample-barcoded 5' primer and a J-beta primer mix. A template-switch 5' adaptor carrying 12 random nucleotides introduced a unique molecular identifier onto each TCR beta cDNA molecule. Each sample yielded at least 2.5 million CDR3-containing paired-end reads. First-strand cDNA synthesis was performed from all RNA using the Mint cDNA synthesis kit, with priming by a TRBC-specific oligonucleotide. After uracil-DNA glycosylase treatment, a first 18-cycle PCR used universal primers M1SS and BC2_uni_R on all cDNA. Turning to the authors' computational methods: For normalization, 1 million high-quality reads, each with a distinct molecular identifier, were randomly selected from each sample. Instead of being binned into consensus sequences, reads with shared molecular identifiers were discarded. MiTCR, run with a Q25 quality threshold and the strictest error-elimination algorithm, handled CDR3 identification, clonotype clustering and error correction. A nonparametric unseen species model with Euler transformation was used to estimate lower-bound total TCR beta diversity. TCRdb handled the public reads itself, with Q25 trimming in fastp and clone calling in MiXCR, and kept productive beta chains. Records with the same CDR3 protein are collapsed into one entry carrying the most frequent genes and DNA. The V and J calls follow TCRdb's processing rather than the paper's. Recorded for this sample are 980,000 or so distinct CDR3 sequences; about 44% of them occurred a single time. The ten largest clones add up to roughly an eighth of the sample.

Donors were a few dozen systemically healthy Caucasian individuals from Russia aged roughly 6 to 95 years. Ten milliliters of peripheral blood were drawn from each donor into EDTA-treated Vacutainer tubes. Ficoll-Paque density-gradient centrifugation was used to isolate PBMCs, with at least 7 million per sample. Total RNA was extracted from PBMCs with Trizol reagent, with at least 5 micrograms obtained per sample. For every donor, flow cytometry on a PBMC aliquot measured the percentage of naive CD45RAhigh/CD27high T cells. The sequenced sample was blood. Recombination linked TRBV6-2 or TRBV6-3 to TRBJ2-1; TRBD2 fits 11 bases in the junction. This sequence originates from a man between 25 and 39 years old in good health. The sequenced DNA: TGTGCCAGCACCCCGACTAGCGGGGCTTACAATGAGCAGTTCTTC. Its product reads: CASTPTSGAYNEQFF.